This note documents a single T cell receptor (beta chain) sequence. This record belongs to a study of T cell responses to AZD1222 COVID-19 vaccine. The CDR3 extends over 14 amino acids. Germline V gene data show CDR1 as MNHEY and CDR2 as SVGAGI. V was pared by 4 bases and J by 2 bases, with 4 bases of the junction left unmatched. TCRdb keeps only in-frame clones here, not all; method: immunoSEQ multiplex PCR. The table has more than 110,000 clones, roughly 91% seen once. This sequence originates from an adult who received the AZD1222 COVID-19 vaccine. The sequencing here drew on peripheral blood, taken 28 days after the second AZD1222 dose. The chain links TRBV6-5 to TRBJ2-7; the match to TRBD2 covers 8 bases. CDR3 in DNA: TGTGCCAGCAGTTCCGGGACTAGGGCCTACGAGCAGTACTTC. Protein: CASSSGTRAYEQYF.